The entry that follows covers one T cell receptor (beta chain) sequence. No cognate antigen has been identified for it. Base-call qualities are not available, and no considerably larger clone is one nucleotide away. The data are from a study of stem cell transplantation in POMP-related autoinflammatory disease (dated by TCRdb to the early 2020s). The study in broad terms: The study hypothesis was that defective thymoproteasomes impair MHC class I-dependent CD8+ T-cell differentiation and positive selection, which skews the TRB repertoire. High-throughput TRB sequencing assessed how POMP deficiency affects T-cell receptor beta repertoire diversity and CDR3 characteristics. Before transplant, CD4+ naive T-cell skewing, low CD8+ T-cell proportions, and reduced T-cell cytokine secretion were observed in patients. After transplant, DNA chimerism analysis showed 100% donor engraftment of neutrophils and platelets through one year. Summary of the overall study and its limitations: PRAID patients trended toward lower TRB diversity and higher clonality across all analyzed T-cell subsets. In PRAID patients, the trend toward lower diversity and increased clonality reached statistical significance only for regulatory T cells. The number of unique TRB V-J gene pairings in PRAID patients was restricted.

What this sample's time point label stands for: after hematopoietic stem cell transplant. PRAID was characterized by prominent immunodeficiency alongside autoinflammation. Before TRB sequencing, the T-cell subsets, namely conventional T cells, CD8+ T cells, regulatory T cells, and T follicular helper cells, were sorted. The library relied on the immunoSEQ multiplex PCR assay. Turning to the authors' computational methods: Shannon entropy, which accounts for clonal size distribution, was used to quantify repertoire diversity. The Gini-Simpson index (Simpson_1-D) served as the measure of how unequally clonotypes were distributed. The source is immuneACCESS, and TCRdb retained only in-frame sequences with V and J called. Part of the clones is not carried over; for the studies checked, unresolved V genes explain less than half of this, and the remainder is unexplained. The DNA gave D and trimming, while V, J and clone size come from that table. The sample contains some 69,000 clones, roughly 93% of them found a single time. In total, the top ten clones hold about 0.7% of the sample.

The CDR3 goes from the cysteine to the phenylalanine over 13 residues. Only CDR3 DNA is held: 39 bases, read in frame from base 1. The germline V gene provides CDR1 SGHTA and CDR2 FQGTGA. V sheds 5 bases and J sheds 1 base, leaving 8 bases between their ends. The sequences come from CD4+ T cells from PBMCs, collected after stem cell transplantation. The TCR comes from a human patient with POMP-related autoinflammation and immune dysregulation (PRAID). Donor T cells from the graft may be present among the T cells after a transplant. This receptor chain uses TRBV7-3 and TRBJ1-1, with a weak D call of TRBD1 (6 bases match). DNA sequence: TGTGCCAGCAGCGTGGGACAGAACACTGAAGCTTTCTTT. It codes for CASSVGQNTEAFF.